Sequencing of this T cell receptor (beta chain) was carried out in a study of T cell changes during pregnancy in multiple sclerosis. The CDR3 is 15 residues long. The V end was cut by 0 bases, the J end by 0 bases, with 6 bases between. CDR1 is LGHNA, CDR2 YSLEER, per germline. Produced via immunoSEQ multiplex PCR; TCRdb's table is partial and in-frame only. The table records under 80,000 clones, 85% to 95% of them present only once. The starting material was peripheral blood, obtained before pregnancy. The receptor was derived from a female donor with multiple sclerosis, enrolled in a pregnancy study. V gene TRBV4-3 combines with J gene TRBJ2-1, with D unresolved. In DNA, the CDR3 is TGCGCCAGCAGCCAAGACTTGAGCTCCTACAATGAGCAGTTCTTC. Amino acid sequence: CASSQDLSSYNEQFF.